This TCR beta chain was sequenced for a study of blood T cell repertoires in COVID-19. Study at large: Specimens from acute and convalescent COVID-19 originated in the United States, Italy and Spain. In each case, the material was cDNA or gDNA derived from T cells, B-cell-depleted T cells, or PBMCs.

Original handling: Using reference gene primer amplification, nucleated cell counts were estimated. Profiling relied on immunoSEQ multiplex PCR, and the TCRdb table lists in-frame clones only, not all of them. That table is the source of V, J and clone size, and D and trimming were worked out from the DNA. This table holds 270,000 or so clones, approximately 89% found once. The CDR3 spans 16 residues. V gave up 0 bases and J gave up 7 bases; unmatched junction bases: 11. Germline lookup yields CDR1 LGHDT and CDR2 YNNKEL (reference sequence). Sample: peripheral blood. This chain uses TRBV3-1 (or the pseudogene TRBV3-2) with TRBJ2-5; 7 bases agree with TRBD2. This clonotype was obtained from a man in his forties with active or convalescent COVID-19. CDR3 sequence reads: CASSQDNSWTGGTQYF. DNA of the CDR3: TGTGCCAGCAGCCAAGATAATTCGTGGACGGGAGGGACCCAGTACTTC.